This T cell receptor beta chain was retrieved from a study of T-cell reconstitution after alpha-beta-depleted transplantation in children. Notes on this clonotype: As yet, its antigen is unknown.

Study-wide results and limits: From surviving recipient T cells and thymic progenitors came the high day-60 TCRbeta diversity observed in some patients. Reportedly, only several hundred clones from non-depleted graft cells drove alpha-beta T-cell counts at about two months. One year post-transplant, T-cell counts and diversity were largely derived from T cells produced anew.

The CDR3 has 17 residues. V was trimmed by 4 bases and J by 4 bases, leaving 23 bases between them. The TCRbeta library was prepared with unique molecular identifiers. TCRdb analysed the PCR reads with MiXCR anew, one entry per CDR3 protein. The sample holds about 540,000 distinct CDR3 sequences, over 20% seen once. The chain carries TRBV12-3 or TRBV12-4 and TRBJ2-7, with D possibly matching TRBD2 (6 bases). Sample: PBMCs, taken before TCRalphabeta/CD19-depleted stem cell transplant. This receptor was obtained from a boy under two years old with Wiskott-Aldrich syndrome, due to receive a stem cell transplant. As DNA, the CDR3 is TGTGCCAGCAGTTCTTTTGTCGGGGGTGCGGGTGTTTACGAGCAGTACTTC. Protein: CASSSFVGGAGVYEQYF.